One sample yielded the 16 T cell receptor beta chains listed below, sequenced in a study of STAT3 mutations in large granular lymphocyte leukemia. Their recognized antigens are unknown. Data came from immunoSEQ multiplex PCR; TCRdb stores just in-frame clones and leaves some out. Of approximately 6,600 clones listed, around 52% are singletons. Study observations and caveats: In T-cell large granular lymphocyte leukemia, about half of patients showed multiple immunodominant subclonotypes.

The sequenced sample was peripheral blood mononuclear cells. The receptors stem from a boy aged 5-17 years with T-cell large granular lymphocyte leukemia. Some clones in this sample may be carry-over from other donors' samples.

This clone appeared a single time. The chain joins TRBV7-2 to TRBJ1-5; the D is unclear. This CDR3 is 12 amino acids long. With 1 base removed from V and 5 bases from J, the gap between germline ends came to 3 bases. The germline gives CDR1 SGHTA, CDR2 FQGNSA. The CDR3 reads CASSLGYQPQHF. The CDR3 nucleotides read TGTGCCAGCAGCTTAGGGTATCAGCCCCAGCATTTT.

This chain joins TRBV6-6 and TRBJ1-6; perhaps TRBD1 as D (6 bases). The CDR3 has 15 amino acids. Trimming left V 6 bases short and J 7 bases short, with 16 bases between. Germline CDR1 and CDR2: MNHNY and SVGAGI (reference sequence). This CDR3 is CASSRGQSGNSPLHF. The CDR3 region has the DNA TGTGCCAGCAGCCGGGGACAATCGGGGAATTCACCCCTCCACTTT.

The chain has TRBV29-1 and TRBJ2-5; 7 nucleotides align to TRBD2. CDR1 and CDR2 from the germline V gene are SQVTM and ANQGSEA. The V and J ends lost 7 bases and 1 base, in that order; junction bases with no gene match: 6. This CDR3 spans 13 amino acids. The CDR3 bases are TGCAGCGCAAGAGCGGGAACCCAAGAGACCCAGTACTTC. It yields the protein CSARAGTQETQYF.

This clone was seen a few times. The chain couples TRBV29-1 to TRBJ2-1, with D possibly being TRBD2 (6 bases). Per the germline V gene, CDR1 is SQVTM and CDR2 is ANQGSEA. The V and J ends lost 3 bases and 2 bases respectively, with 11 bases between them. The CDR3 runs to 14 residues. CDR3 amino acids: CSVDTRLAYNEQFF. CDR3 in DNA: TGCAGCGTTGACACACGACTAGCCTACAATGAGCAGTTCTTC.

In nucleotides, the CDR3 is TGTGCCAGCAGCTTACTCGTGGACCGGAATGAGCAGTTCTTC. The encoded protein is CASSLLVDRNEQFF. The chain is built from TRBV7-9 and TRBJ2-1; D unclear. V was pared by 2 bases and J by 7 bases, with 12 bases between. This CDR3 region has 14 residues. CDR1 is SEHNR, CDR2 FQNEAQ, per germline (reference sequence).

The gene calls are TRBV6-5 and TRBJ1-2, with 10 bases matching TRBD1. The CDR3 contains 13 residues. Germline CDR1 is MNHEY and CDR2 is SVGAGI. V lost 4 bases to trimming and J lost 6 bases; unmatched junction nucleotides: 2. CDR3 region: CASSSDRGNGYTF. The CDR3 DNA reads TGTGCCAGCAGTTCGGACAGGGGGAATGGCTACACCTTC.

V and J are TRBV7-9 and TRBJ2-5; TRBD2 matches at 14 bases. The CDR3 covers 17 residues. Trimming took 3 bases from V and 5 from J; bases not matched to a gene: 8. Per the germline V gene, CDR1 is SEHNR and CDR2 is FQNEAQ (reference sequence). The CDR3 spells CASSLGTSGGLRETQYF. CDR3 DNA sequence: TGTGCCAGCAGCTTGGGGACTAGCGGGGGCCTCCGGGAGACCCAGTACTTC.

The CDR3 DNA sequence: TGCAGCGTTGAAGACCCGGGGGGTTTCGGAAACACCATATATTTT. It translates to CSVEDPGGFGNTIYF. This chain connects TRBV29-1 to TRBJ1-3; possibly TRBD1 for D (5 bases). V was clipped by 0 bases and J by 4 bases, with 13 bases between them. The germline V gene encodes CDR1 SQVTM and CDR2 ANQGSEA. CDR3 length equals 15 residues.

The J gene is TRBJ1-1, the V gene TRBV13, with TRBD1 matching 9 bases. The V and J ends lost 5 bases and 1 base, in that order; junction bases with no gene match: 2. CDR3 length: 14 residues. CDR1 and CDR2 from the germline V gene are PRHDT and FYEKMQ (reference sequence). CDR3 amino acids: CASSLQGANTEAFF. The CDR3 DNA reads as TGTGCCAGCAGCCTACAGGGGGCGAACACTGAAGCTTTCTTT.

The table lists this clone with a count of one. This chain links TRBV5-1 with TRBJ1-1; D is uncertain. Germline V CDR1 and CDR2: SGHRS, YFSETQ. The CDR3 is 13 residues long. With 1 base removed from V and 1 base from J, the gap between germline ends came to 5 bases. CDR3 amino acids: CASSLSENTEAFF. CDR3 bases: TGCGCCAGCAGCTTGTCAGAGAACACTGAAGCTTTCTTT.

The table lists this clone with a few counts. The rearrangement links TRBV7-9 to TRBJ1-6, with TRBD1 matching over 7 bases. CDR1 is SEHNR and CDR2 is FQNEAQ in the germline V gene (reference sequence). V gave up 4 bases and J gave up 10 bases; unmatched junction bases: 1. The CDR3 spans 12 residues. The CDR3 reads CASSSTGSPLHF. The CDR3 region has the DNA TGTGCCAGCAGCTCGACAGGGTCACCCCTCCACTTT.

This chain uses TRBV18 with TRBJ2-7; maybe TRBD1 (7 bases). CDR1 and CDR2 (germline): KGHSH, LQKENI. CDR3 size: 14 residues. Trimming shortened V by 3 bases and J by 2 bases, and 11 bases separated the two germline ends. CDR3 bases: TGTGCCAGCTCACCGGCAGGGGGGACCTACGAGCAGTACTTC. Its protein is CASSPAGGTYEQYF.

This clone has just a few counts. This rearrangement joins TRBV30 to TRBJ1-6; D perhaps matches TRBD1 (6 bases). The CDR3 consists of 16 residues. CDR1 and CDR2 (germline): GTSNPN, SVGIG (reference sequence). V was trimmed by 4 bases and J by 6 bases, leaving 19 bases between them. In DNA form, the CDR3 reads TGTGCCTGGACCTATCCCGGGCTACAGGGTAATTCACCCCTCCACTTT. Protein product: CAWTYPGLQGNSPLHF.

In its sample, this clone was seen once. The CDR3 nucleotides read TGTGCCAGCAGCTTCCCCGGGACACATGACGGAGCTTTCTTT. This codes for CASSFPGTHDGAFF. This chain connects TRBV5-8 to TRBJ1-1, with D possibly TRBD1 on 6 matching bases. Germline loops: CDR1 SGHTS, CDR2 YDEGEE. The CDR3 sequence is 14 residues long. With 2 bases removed from V and 10 bases from J, the gap between germline ends came to 18 bases.

The gene calls are TRBV5-1 and TRBJ2-5, with 7 bases aligning to TRBD1. The J segment lost 3 bases and the V segment lost 6 bases, leaving 8 bases of the junction unmatched. CDR1 and CDR2 from the germline V gene are SGHRS and YFSETQ. This CDR3 contains 14 residues. CDR3 DNA: TGCGCCAGCACCTGGACAGGCACGAAAGAGACCCAGTACTTC. It is translated as CASTWTGTKETQYF.

This clone was observed once. This chain joins TRBV4-1 and TRBJ1-6, with D hard to call. The CDR3 has 14 residues. Germline V gene lookup returns CDR1 MGHRA and CDR2 YSYEKL. Trimming stripped 0 bases from V and 11 bases from J, with 11 bases between. CDR3: CASSQDRDATPLHF. The CDR3, as DNA: TGCGCCAGCAGCCAAGATCGCGACGCTACACCCCTCCACTTT.